The 22 T cell receptor beta chains presented below share a single source sample, sequenced in a study of read filtering for tumor transcriptome and immune sequencing. The library was built from 400 to 500 ng RNA with molecular barcoded adaptors for alpha/delta and beta/gamma chains. TCRdb independently ran MiXCR on the reads; one entry per CDR3 protein. The repertoire consists of some 40,000 distinct CDR3 sequences, with 12% to 15% occurring once and the leading ten covering roughly a sixth. The sample consisted of a population of CD138-negative cells sorted from bone marrow. The receptor set was obtained from a donor at least 40 years old with multiple myeloma.

This clonotype was seen ten or more times. This chain uses TRBV20-1 with TRBJ2-7; 8 nucleotides line up with TRBD1. Unmatched junction bases numbered 6, after V lost 5 bases and J lost 9 bases. CDR1 DFQATT and CDR2 SNEGSKA come from the germline V gene (reference sequence). This CDR3 is 11 amino acids long. CDR3 DNA sequence: TGCAGTGCTGGGGGGACAGGTGGGCAGTACTTC. It yields the protein CSAGGTGGQYF.

This clonotype was found many times. The chain recombines TRBV20-1 with TRBJ2-5, with D possibly TRBD2 on 5 matching bases. Germline V gives CDR1 DFQATT, CDR2 SNEGSKA (reference sequence). The CDR3 extends over 14 amino acids. V was cut by 5 bases and J by 3 bases, with 16 bases left in between. The CDR3 DNA sequence: TGCAGTGCTCGTGTCGGGGTGGGTAAAGAGACCCAGTACTTC. This encodes CSARVGVGKETQYF.

The V gene is TRBV3-1, the J gene TRBJ2-3, with D possibly called TRBD1 or TRBD2 (5 bases each). CDR1 is LGHDT and CDR2 is YNNKEL in the germline V gene (reference sequence). The CDR3 is 15 residues long. The ends were cut back, 3 bases at V and 2 bases at J, with 12 bases in the middle. The CDR3: CASSQPGHLTDTQYF. CDR3 DNA sequence: TGTGCCAGCAGCCAGCCGGGGCACCTCACAGATACGCAGTATTTT.

This clonotype was detected ten times or more. This rearrangement joins TRBV4-1 to TRBJ2-7; 9 bases are a match to TRBD1. This CDR3 region has 15 residues. The V segment lost 4 bases and the J segment 6 bases; nucleotides outside the gene matches: 10. Germline V lookup: CDR1 MGHRA, CDR2 YSYEKL. CDR3 protein: CASSPLGDRAGEQYF. The CDR3 region has the DNA TGCGCCAGCAGCCCACTGGGGGACAGGGCCGGCGAGCAGTACTTC.

In its sample, this clonotype was seen many times. The rearrangement joins TRBV30 to TRBJ2-1, with 7 bases aligning to TRBD1. This CDR3 is built from 15 residues. After removal of 5 bases from V and 3 bases from J, the junction contained 10 bases not matched to a gene. CDR1 is GTSNPN, CDR2 SVGIG, per germline (reference sequence). The CDR3, as DNA: TGTGCCTGGGCCCGACAGGGACAGTACTACAATGAGCAGTTCTTC. This translates into CAWARQGQYYNEQFF. The full variable domain, its missing parts supplied by reference TRBV30 and TRBJ2-1, is SQTIHQWPATLVQPVGSPLSLECTVEGTSNPNLYWYRQAAGRGLQLLFYSVGIGQISSEVPQNLSASRPQDRQFILSSKKLLLSDSGFYLCAWARQGQYYNEQFFGPGTRLTVL.

About this clonotype: A single base separates this from a much larger clone, so it may be a read error. The chain joins TRBV30 to TRBJ1-5; perhaps TRBD1 as D (5 bases). There are 13 residues in the CDR3. The germline V gene has CDR1 GTSNPN and CDR2 SVGIG (reference sequence). The CDR3 nucleotides are TGTGCCTGGAGTGCGGGGCCTCAACAGCCCCGGCATTTT. As protein: CAWSAGPQQPRHF.

There are many counts of this clonotype. The chain links TRBV7-2 to TRBJ1-6; TRBD1 might be the D (5 bases). Germline assignment: CDR1 SGHTA and CDR2 FQGNSA. Trimming took 5 bases from V and 9 from J, leaving 17 bases between them. There are 15 residues in the CDR3. The CDR3 sequence is CASSPQQGSSSPLHF. The CDR3 nucleotides read TGTGCCAGCAGCCCACAGCAGGGCTCGAGTTCACCCCTCCACTTT.

This clonotype has a count of ten or more. The CDR3 coding sequence is TGTGCCATCAGTGATGCTAGCGGGGGGGACAATGAGCAGTTCTTC. Protein product: CAISDASGGDNEQFF. The chain combines TRBV10-3 with TRBJ2-1, with 12 positions matching TRBD2. Germline V gene data show CDR1 as ENHRY and CDR2 as SYGVKD. The CDR3 consists of 15 residues. The junction had 2 bases not matched to a gene; V was cut back by 3 bases and J by 5 bases.

In its sample, this clonotype was seen many times. The V call is TRBV20-1, the J call TRBJ1-5, with D unclear. Germline CDR1 is DFQATT and CDR2 is SNEGSKA (reference sequence). The CDR3 length is 16 residues. The ends were cut back, 3 bases at V and 2 bases at J, with 17 bases in the middle. CDR3 in amino acids: CSARVRRGIGNQPQHF. CDR3 DNA sequence: TGCAGTGCTAGGGTCCGGCGGGGAATCGGCAATCAGCCCCAGCATTTT.

This clonotype occurred many times. This CDR3 reads CASSQDLRDSEAFF. The CDR3 DNA reads TGTGCCAGCAGCCAAGATCTCCGGGACAGCGAAGCTTTCTTT. The chain uses TRBV6-6 and TRBJ1-1, with 7 bases fitting TRBD1. The J segment lost 8 bases and the V segment lost 6 bases, leaving 12 bases of the junction unmatched. Germline V gene data show CDR1 as MNHNY and CDR2 as SVGAGI (reference sequence). This CDR3 spans 14 amino acids.

With regard to this clonotype: A single base separates this from a much larger clone, so it may be a read error. The gene calls are TRBV5-1 and TRBJ1-5; D remains unclear. This CDR3 is 13 amino acids long. The germline V gene encodes CDR1 SGHRS and CDR2 YFSETQ. This CDR3 is CASGLGEGQPQHF. The CDR3 coding sequence is TGCGCCAGCGGCTTGGGTGAAGGACAGCCCCAGCATTTT.

This clonotype is deemed medium-sized. The chain carries TRBV11-2 and TRBJ2-1, with TRBD2 as a possible D gene (7 bases). Trimming cost V 1 base and J 3 bases, with 13 bases left between them. Germline lookup yields CDR1 SGHAT and CDR2 FQNNGV. The CDR3 covers 16 residues. DNA of the CDR3: TGTGCCAGCAGCTTAGGCGGGGGCCTTGACTACAATGAGCAGTTCTTC. This encodes CASSLGGGLDYNEQFF.

At least ten counts were recorded for this clonotype. This chain uses TRBV28 with TRBJ1-5, with a weak D call TRBD1 (6 bases). The CDR3 length is 17 residues. Trimming left V 1 base short and J 4 bases short, with 17 bases between. The germline V gene has CDR1 MDHEN and CDR2 SYDVKM. The CDR3 bases are TGTGCCAGCAGTTTATTCCAGGGGTACTCGATAAATCAGCCCCAGCATTTT. Residues: CASSLFQGYSINQPQHF. Using reference TRBV28 and TRBJ1-5 for the parts outside the CDR3, the full variable domain is DVKVTQSSRYLVKRTGEKVFLECVQDMDHENMFWYRQDPGLGLRLIYFSYDVKMKEKGDIPEGYSVSREKKERFSLILESASTNQTSMYLCASSLFQGYSINQPQHFGDGTRLSIL.

Worth noting for this clonotype: It may be a read error: a sequence one base away is much more abundant. The genes are TRBV6-2 or TRBV6-3 and TRBJ2-3; 9 nucleotides align to TRBD1. CDR1 is MNHEY, CDR2 SVGEGT, per germline. This CDR3 comprises 15 residues. This CDR3 reads CAISAPGQGWDTRYF. The CDR3, as DNA: TGTGCCATCAGTGCTCCGGGACAGGGATGGGATACGCGGTATTTT.

There are many counts of this clonotype. V usage is TRBV20-1 and J usage is TRBJ1-1; D is undetermined. CDR1 DFQATT and CDR2 SNEGSKA come from the germline V gene (reference sequence). Trimming left V 0 bases short and J 2 bases short, with 22 bases between. This CDR3 spans 18 amino acids. This CDR3 reads CSARDLLYLKGKNTEAFF. CDR3 DNA: TGCAGTGCTAGAGATCTCCTATATTTGAAGGGAAAAAACACTGAAGCTTTCTTT.

On this clonotype: A much larger clone differs by one base, so this may be a read error. The rearrangement links TRBV4-3 to TRBJ2-3, with TRBD2 matching over 9 bases. The germline V gene encodes CDR1 LGHNA and CDR2 YSLEER. CDR3 length equals 16 residues. The CDR3 loop is CASSQNSGGRGDTRYF. DNA of the CDR3: TGCGCCAGCAGCCAAAATAGCGGGGGAAGGGGAGATACGCGGTATTTT.

The sample holds many counts of this clonotype. The chain combines TRBV11-2 with TRBJ2-1; 7 bases fit TRBD1. The V segment lost 4 bases and the J segment 7 bases; nucleotides outside the gene matches: 13. This CDR3 region has 16 residues. The germline CDR1 and CDR2 sequences are SGHAT and FQNNGV. CDR3 residues: CASSSLGTVTVNEQFF. CDR3 in DNA: TGTGCCAGCAGCTCCCTCGGGACAGTTACGGTAAATGAGCAGTTCTTC. Full variable domain (rest looked up from reference TRBV11-2 and TRBJ2-1): EAGVAQSPRYKIIEKRQSVAFWCNPISGHATLYWYQQILGQGPKLLIQFQNNGVVDDSQLPKDRFSAERLKGVDSTLKIQPAKLEDSAVYLCASSSLGTVTVNEQFFGPGTRLTVL.

This clonotype showed up many times. The gene calls are TRBV4-1 and TRBJ1-1, with TRBD1 identical over 7 bases. CDR1 is MGHRA, CDR2 YSYEKL, per germline. Unmatched junction bases numbered 6, after V lost 3 bases and J lost 5 bases. This CDR3 is 14 amino acids long. The chain's CDR3 is CASSQTQGKTEAFF. In DNA form, the CDR3 reads TGCGCCAGCAGCCAGACACAGGGGAAGACTGAAGCTTTCTTT.

The table lists this clonotype with many counts. J is TRBJ2-1 and V is TRBV20-1; D is perhaps TRBD1 (5 bases). This CDR3 spans 10 amino acids. V gave up 8 bases and J gave up 9 bases, with 11 bases separating them. Germline V CDR1 and CDR2: DFQATT, SNEGSKA (reference sequence). CDR3 residues: CSQGVGEQFF. The DNA for the CDR3 is TGCAGTCAAGGGGTTGGTGAGCAGTTCTTC.

This chain connects TRBV3-1 to TRBJ1-2; TRBD1 agrees at 10 bases. V shed 5 bases, J shed 0 bases, and the junction held 6 bases outside the gene matches. Germline assignment: CDR1 LGHDT and CDR2 YNNKEL (reference sequence). The CDR3 length is 16 residues. This chain's CDR3 is CASSTRDRGSNYGYTF. The CDR3 coding sequence is TGTGCCAGCAGCACGCGGGACAGGGGATCTAACTATGGCTACACCTTC.

The CDR3 sequence is CASSQETSGGTDTQYF. The DNA for the CDR3 is TGTGCCAGCAGCCAAGAAACTAGCGGGGGGACCGATACGCAGTATTTT. The chain combines TRBV3-1 with TRBJ2-3, with 12 nucleotides matching TRBD2. The CDR3 loop spans 16 amino acids. CDR1 and CDR2 from the germline V gene are LGHDT and YNNKEL (reference sequence). V shed 0 bases and J 6 bases; nucleotides not matched to a gene: 4.

The table lists this clonotype with many counts. This rearrangement joins TRBV5-1 to TRBJ1-1; perhaps TRBD1 as D (5 bases). Per the germline V gene, CDR1 is SGHRS and CDR2 is YFSETQ. V was shortened by 2 bases and J by 1 base, with 21 bases between the two germline ends. The CDR3 is 18 amino acids. The CDR3: CASSFLWDPRNENTEAFF. In nucleotides, the CDR3 is TGCGCCAGCAGCTTCCTCTGGGACCCCAGAAACGAGAACACTGAAGCTTTCTTT.